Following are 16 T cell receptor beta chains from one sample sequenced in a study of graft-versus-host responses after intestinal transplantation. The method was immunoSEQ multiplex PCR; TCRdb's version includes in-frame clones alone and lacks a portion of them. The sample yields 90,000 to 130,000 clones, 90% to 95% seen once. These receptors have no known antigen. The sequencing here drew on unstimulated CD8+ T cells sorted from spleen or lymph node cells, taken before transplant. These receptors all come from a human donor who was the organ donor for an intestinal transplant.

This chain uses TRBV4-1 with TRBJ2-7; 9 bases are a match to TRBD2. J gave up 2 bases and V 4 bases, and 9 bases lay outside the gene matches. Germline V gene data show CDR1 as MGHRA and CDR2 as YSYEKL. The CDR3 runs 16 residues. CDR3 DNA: TGCGCCAGCAGCCGGGACCGACTAGCGGCGACCTACGAGCAGTACTTC. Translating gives CASSRDRLAATYEQYF.

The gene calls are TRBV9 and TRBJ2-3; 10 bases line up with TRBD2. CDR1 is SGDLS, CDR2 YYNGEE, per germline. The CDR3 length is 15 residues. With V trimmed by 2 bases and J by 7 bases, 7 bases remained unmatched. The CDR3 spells CASSVSGRASNTQYF. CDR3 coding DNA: TGTGCCAGCAGCGTGAGCGGGAGGGCAAGTAATACGCAGTATTTT.

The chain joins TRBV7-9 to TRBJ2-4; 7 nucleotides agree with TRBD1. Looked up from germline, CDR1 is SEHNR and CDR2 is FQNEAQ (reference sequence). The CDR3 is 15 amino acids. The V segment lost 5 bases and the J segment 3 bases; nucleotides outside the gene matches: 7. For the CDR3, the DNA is TGTGCCAGCAGCCAAGGGGGCGCGGGCAAAAACATTCAGTACTTC. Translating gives CASSQGGAGKNIQYF. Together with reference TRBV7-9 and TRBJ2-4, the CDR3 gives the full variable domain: DTGVSQNPRHKITKRGQNVTFRCDPISEHNRLYWYRQTLGQGPEFLTYFQNEAQLEKSRLLSDRFSAERPKGSFSTLEIQRTEQGDSAMYLCASSQGGAGKNIQYFGAGTRLSVL.

This CDR3 reads CASSMGVGQLGDTGELFF. CDR3 DNA sequence: TGTGCCAGTAGTATGGGCGTGGGTCAGCTAGGAGACACCGGGGAGCTGTTTTTT. The V and J genes are TRBV19 and TRBJ2-2; D is undetermined. The germline CDR1 and CDR2 sequences are LNHDA and SQIVND (reference sequence). With 3 bases removed from V and 3 bases from J, the gap between germline ends came to 20 bases. The CDR3 extends over 18 amino acids.

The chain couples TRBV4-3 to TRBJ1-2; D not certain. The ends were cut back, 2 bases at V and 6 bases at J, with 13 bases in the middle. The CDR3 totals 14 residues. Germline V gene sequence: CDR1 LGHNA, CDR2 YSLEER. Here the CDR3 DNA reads TGCGCCAGCAGCCAATTTCCCGGAGGGCATGGCTACACCTTC. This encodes CASSQFPGGHGYTF.

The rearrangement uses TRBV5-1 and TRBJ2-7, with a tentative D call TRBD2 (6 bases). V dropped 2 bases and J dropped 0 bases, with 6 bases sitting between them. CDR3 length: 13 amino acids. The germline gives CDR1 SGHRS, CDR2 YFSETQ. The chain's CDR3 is CASSFGSSYEQYF. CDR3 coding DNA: TGCGCCAGCAGCTTCGGGAGCTCCTACGAGCAGTACTTC.

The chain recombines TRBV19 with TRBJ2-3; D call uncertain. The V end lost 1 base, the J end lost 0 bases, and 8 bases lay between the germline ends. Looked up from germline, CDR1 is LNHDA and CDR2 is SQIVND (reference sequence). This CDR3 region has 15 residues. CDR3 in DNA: TGTGCCAGTAGTATAGCCGGATCGAGCACAGATACGCAGTATTTT. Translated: CASSIAGSSTDTQYF.

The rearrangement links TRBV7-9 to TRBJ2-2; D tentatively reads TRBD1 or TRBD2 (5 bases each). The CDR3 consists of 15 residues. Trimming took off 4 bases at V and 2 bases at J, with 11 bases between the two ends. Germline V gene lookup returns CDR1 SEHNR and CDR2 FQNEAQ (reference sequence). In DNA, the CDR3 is TGTGCCAGCAGCTCTCCGGGACCTAACACCGGGGAGCTGTTTTTT. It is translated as CASSSPGPNTGELFF.

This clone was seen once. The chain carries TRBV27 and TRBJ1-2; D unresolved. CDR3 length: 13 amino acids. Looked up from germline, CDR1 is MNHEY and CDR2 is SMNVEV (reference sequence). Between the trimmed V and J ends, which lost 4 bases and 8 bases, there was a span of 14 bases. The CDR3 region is CASSSPGRGGYTF. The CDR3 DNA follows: TGTGCCAGCAGTTCCCCCGGTCGTGGGGGCTACACCTTC.

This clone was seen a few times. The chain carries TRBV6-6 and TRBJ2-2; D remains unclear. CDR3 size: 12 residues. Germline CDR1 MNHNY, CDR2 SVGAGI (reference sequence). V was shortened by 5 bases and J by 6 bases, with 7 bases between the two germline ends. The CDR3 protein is CASSRISGELFF. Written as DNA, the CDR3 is TGTGCCAGCAGTCGTATATCCGGGGAGCTGTTTTTT.

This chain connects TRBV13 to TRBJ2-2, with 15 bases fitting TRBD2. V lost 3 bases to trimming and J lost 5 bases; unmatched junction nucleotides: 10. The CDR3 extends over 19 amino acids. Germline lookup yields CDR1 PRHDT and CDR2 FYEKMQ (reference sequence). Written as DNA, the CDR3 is TGTGCCAGCAGCTTGACGCAAGGGACTAGCGGGAGGTTGACCGGGGAGCTGTTTTTT. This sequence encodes CASSLTQGTSGRLTGELFF.

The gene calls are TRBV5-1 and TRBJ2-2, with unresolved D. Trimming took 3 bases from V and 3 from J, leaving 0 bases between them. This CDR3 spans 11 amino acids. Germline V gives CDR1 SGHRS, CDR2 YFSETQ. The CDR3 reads CASSYTGELFF. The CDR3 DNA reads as TGCGCCAGCAGCTACACCGGGGAGCTGTTTTTT.

CDR3 residues: CASSPNRGLAKNIQYF. The CDR3 DNA is TGTGCCAGCAGCCCGAACAGGGGGTTAGCCAAAAACATTCAGTACTTC. This chain joins TRBV11-2 and TRBJ2-4; 8 nucleotides line up with TRBD1. V lost 5 bases and J lost 0; bases outside the gene matches: 6. This CDR3 has 16 amino acids. CDR1 SGHAT and CDR2 FQNNGV come from the germline V gene. Variable domain in full (rest from reference TRBV11-2 and TRBJ2-4): EAGVAQSPRYKIIEKRQSVAFWCNPISGHATLYWYQQILGQGPKLLIQFQNNGVVDDSQLPKDRFSAERLKGVDSTLKIQPAKLEDSAVYLCASSPNRGLAKNIQYFGAGTRLSVL.

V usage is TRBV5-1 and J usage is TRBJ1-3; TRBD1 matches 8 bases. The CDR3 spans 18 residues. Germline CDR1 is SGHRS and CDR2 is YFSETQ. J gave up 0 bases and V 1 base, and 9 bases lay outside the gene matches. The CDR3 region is CASSLLDRVEDSGNTIYF. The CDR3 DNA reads TGCGCCAGCAGCTTGTTGGACAGGGTTGAGGACTCTGGAAACACCATATATTTT.

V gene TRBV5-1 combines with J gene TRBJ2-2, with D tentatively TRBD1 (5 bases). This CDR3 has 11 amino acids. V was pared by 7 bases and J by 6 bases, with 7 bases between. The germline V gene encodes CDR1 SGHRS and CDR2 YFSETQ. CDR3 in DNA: TGCGCCAGCTTAGGGGCCGGGGAGCTGTTTTTT. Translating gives CASLGAGELFF.

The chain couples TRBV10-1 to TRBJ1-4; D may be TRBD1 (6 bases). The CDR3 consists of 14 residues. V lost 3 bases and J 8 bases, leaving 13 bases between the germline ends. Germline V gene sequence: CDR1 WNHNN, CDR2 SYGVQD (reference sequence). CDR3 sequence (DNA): TGCGCCAGCAGTGATGACAGGCCTGGCGAAAAACTGTTTTTT. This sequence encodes CASSDDRPGEKLFF.